The next 22 T cell receptor beta chains were all read from a single sample in a study of metastatic and nonmetastatic thyroid tumors. No treatment had been given to any patient before thyroid surgery. TCRdb re-processed the PCR reads through MiXCR. The table shows just under 20,000 clones, with under 25% occurring only once. Sequenced input: adjacent normal tissue. The receptors shown here come from a female donor with papillary thyroid cancer or a benign thyroid nodule (not recorded which). Some clones in this sample may be carry-over from other donors' samples.

This clone was recorded a few times. The CDR3 loop reads CASRDWGTDTQYF. DNA for the CDR3: TGTGCCAGCAGGGACTGGGGCACAGATACGCAGTATTTT. The rearrangement uses TRBV2 and TRBJ2-3, with a tentative D call TRBD2 (5 bases). The CDR3 contains 13 residues. Germline CDR1 SNHLY, CDR2 FYNNEI. Trimming pared 6 bases from V and 1 base from J, leaving 8 bases between.

This clone came up many times. This chain links TRBV5-8 with TRBJ2-2; 8 bases line up with TRBD2. CDR3 length: 16 amino acids. Germline V lookup: CDR1 SGHTS, CDR2 YDEGEE. The V gene end was trimmed by 4 bases and the J gene end by 6 bases; junction bases not matched to a gene: 11. The CDR3 spells CASSPAHRREAGELFF. CDR3 nucleotides: TGTGCCAGCAGCCCCGCGCACCGGCGGGAGGCCGGGGAGCTGTTTTTT.

This clone has a handful of counts. CDR3 sequence: CSARVETGGSNSPLHF. The CDR3 DNA reads TGCAGTGCTAGAGTTGAGACAGGGGGCAGTAATTCACCCCTCCACTTT. V and J are TRBV20-1 and TRBJ1-6; 10 bases fit TRBD1. The CDR3 is made up of 16 amino acids. Per the germline V gene, CDR1 is DFQATT and CDR2 is SNEGSKA (reference sequence). Unmatched junction bases numbered 6, after V lost 1 base and J lost 6 bases.

This clone is judged medium-sized. This chain joins TRBV6-6 and TRBJ2-5; TRBD1 is a possible D gene (5 bases). Trimming took 3 bases from V and 1 from J, leaving 12 bases between them. Per the germline V gene, CDR1 is MNHNY and CDR2 is SVGAGI (reference sequence). The CDR3 sequence is 15 residues long. CDR3 amino acids: CASSYGYRGQETQYF. The CDR3 nucleotides are TGTGCCAGCAGTTATGGGTATAGGGGCCAAGAGACCCAGTACTTC.

There are many counts of this clone. This sequence joins TRBV6-5 and TRBJ2-1, with 8 bases that match TRBD2. V lost 2 bases, J lost 6 bases, and 6 bases stayed unmatched. This CDR3 is 15 amino acids long. Germline V gene sequence: CDR1 MNHEY, CDR2 SVGAGI. CDR3 residues: CASSYPGLDGNEQFF. CDR3 sequence (DNA): TGTGCCAGCAGTTACCCGGGACTAGATGGCAATGAGCAGTTCTTC.

The genes are TRBV11-2 and TRBJ2-7, with D possibly called TRBD1 or TRBD2 (5 bases each). Deletions cut 1 base from V and 3 bases from J, with 10 bases between. From germline, CDR1 is SGHAT and CDR2 FQNNGV. There are 14 residues in the CDR3. The DNA of the CDR3 is TGTGCCAGCAGCTTAGTCGAGGGGCGCTACGAGCAGTACTTC. It codes for CASSLVEGRYEQYF.

This clone appeared a few times. This sequence joins TRBV20-1 and TRBJ1-2; D unclear. CDR3 size: 12 residues. The germline V gene has CDR1 DFQATT and CDR2 SNEGSKA (reference sequence). The CDR3, as DNA: TGCCTCCCCCGGCAGGACTTCTATGGCTACACCTTC. This encodes CLPRQDFYGYTF.

The chain recombines TRBV5-8 with TRBJ1-1; TRBD1 matches at 8 bases. The V and J ends lost 4 bases and 5 bases, in that order; junction bases with no gene match: 10. The CDR3 has 15 residues. Per germline, CDR1 SGHTS and CDR2 YDEGEE. Here the CDR3 DNA reads TGTGCCAGCAGCGCATGGACAGGGTCGGGAACTGAAGCTTTCTTT. Translation: CASSAWTGSGTEAFF.

Only a few counts were recorded for this clone. CDR3 in DNA: TGTGCCAGCAGTTATGAGGGGGGCAACACTGAAGCTTTCTTT. This gives the protein CASSYEGGNTEAFF. V and J are TRBV6-6 and TRBJ1-1, with D tentatively TRBD1 (6 bases). Germline V CDR1 and CDR2: MNHNY, SVGAGI (reference sequence). V gave up 3 bases and J gave up 2 bases, with 10 bases separating them. This CDR3 has 14 residues.

This clone occurred many times. V gene TRBV4-3 combines with J gene TRBJ2-3; D ambiguous. The CDR3 consists of 14 residues. CDR1 is LGHNA, CDR2 YSLEER, per germline. Trimming took off 0 bases at V and 5 bases at J, with 9 bases between the two ends. The CDR3 sequence: CASSQEYAEDTQYF. In DNA, the CDR3 is TGCGCCAGCAGCCAAGAGTATGCGGAAGATACGCAGTATTTT.

This clone was seen a handful of times. One end of the junction is discordant with germline, which a read error may explain. The chain combines TRBV11-2 with TRBJ2-7, with unresolved D. The CDR3 totals 13 residues. Germline V lookup: CDR1 SGHAT, CDR2 FQNNGV. This CDR3 reads CASSIDIIYEQYF. The CDR3, as DNA: TGTGCCAGCAGCATAGACATTATCTACGAGCAGTACTTC.

This chain links TRBV5-1 with TRBJ1-1; 11 bases line up with TRBD1. With V trimmed by 0 bases and J by 3 bases, 4 bases remained unmatched. This CDR3 is 16 amino acids long. Germline CDR1 and CDR2: SGHRS and YFSETQ. The DNA for the CDR3 is TGCGCCAGCAGCTTGGGGACAGGGGGCTTGGACACTGAAGCTTTCTTT. Translation: CASSLGTGGLDTEAFF.

A word on this clone: The conserved final phenylalanine or tryptophan is absent from the CDR3, which likely points to a read error. The V gene is TRBV29-1, the J gene TRBJ1-1, with unresolved D. V dropped 8 bases and J dropped 4 bases, with 23 bases sitting between them. The CDR3 sequence is 15 residues long. Looked up from germline, CDR1 is SQVTM and CDR2 is ANQGSEA. In nucleotides, the CDR3 is TGCAGCATACGACAACTGTGCGCGACGAGCACTGAAGCTTTCTTA. It specifies CSIRQLCATSTEAFL.

The V call is TRBV28, the J call TRBJ2-5; D ambiguous. The V gene lost 6 bases and the J gene lost 5 bases, with 13 bases spanning the gap. The germline CDR1 and CDR2 sequences are MDHEN and SYDVKM. This CDR3 is built from 13 residues. The CDR3 DNA reads TGTGCCAGCAGCTCCCGCCTGCGTGAGACCCAGTACTTC. Its protein is CASSSRLRETQYF. Complete variable domain (other parts from reference TRBV28 and TRBJ2-5): DVKVTQSSRYLVKRTGEKVFLECVQDMDHENMFWYRQDPGLGLRLIYFSYDVKMKEKGDIPEGYSVSREKKERFSLILESASTNQTSMYLCASSSRLRETQYFGPGTRLLVL.

This clone was observed a few times. Given the absence of the conserved phenylalanine or tryptophan at the CDR3 end, a read error is likely. This chain connects TRBV27 to TRBJ2-1; D unresolved. The CDR3 spans 10 residues. Germline lookup yields CDR1 MNHEY and CDR2 SMNVEV (reference sequence). The CDR3 nucleotides are TGCGCCAGCAGCTCAATTGAGCAGTTCTCC. Protein product: CASSSIEQFS.

This clone is medium-sized. The chain joins TRBV28 to TRBJ1-4; D perhaps matches TRBD1 (5 bases). V was trimmed by 7 bases and J by 0 bases, leaving 15 bases between them. This CDR3 comprises 16 residues. The germline gives CDR1 MDHEN, CDR2 SYDVKM. In DNA form, the CDR3 reads TGTGCCAGCACCCCCGGGGGAGAAGCAACTAATGAAAAACTGTTTTTT. Translated, it gives CASTPGGEATNEKLFF.

This clone has ten or more counts. V usage is TRBV19 and J usage is TRBJ2-3, with D unresolved. Per germline, CDR1 LNHDA and CDR2 SQIVND (reference sequence). The CDR3 length is 15 residues. Trimming stripped 4 bases from V and 2 bases from J, with 13 bases between. The DNA for the CDR3 is TGTGCCAGTAGTAGGTTGGCCGCCGTCACAGATACGCAGTATTTT. It is translated as CASSRLAAVTDTQYF.

Judged by abundance, this clone is medium-sized (0.01 to 0.1%). This rearrangement joins TRBV10-2 to TRBJ1-5; perhaps TRBD1 as D (6 bases). Trimming cost V 2 bases and J 5 bases, with 13 bases left between them. The germline gives CDR1 WSHSY, CDR2 SAAADI. There are 15 residues in the CDR3. CDR3 coding DNA: TGCGCCAGCAGTGAGGTAGGGGGGGGTCATCAGCCCCAGCATTTT. This sequence encodes CASSEVGGGHQPQHF.

This clone was seen repeatedly, ten times or more. J is TRBJ1-3 and V is TRBV18; D call uncertain. V lost 2 bases and J 5 bases, leaving 7 bases between the germline ends. CDR3 length equals 13 residues. In germline, CDR1 is KGHSH, CDR2 LQKENI. The CDR3 spells CASSPILRNTIYF. Written as DNA, the CDR3 is TGTGCCAGCTCACCAATCCTCAGAAACACCATATATTTT. Full variable domain (rest looked up from reference TRBV18 and TRBJ1-3): NAGVMQNPRHLVRRRGQEARLRCSPMKGHSHVYWYRQLPEEGLKFMVYLQKENIIDESGMPKERFSAEFPKEGPSILRIQQVVRGDSAAYFCASSPILRNTIYFGEGSWLTVV.

This clone was recorded a few times. The genes are TRBV4-1 and TRBJ1-2; possible D gene TRBD1, 6 bases. The CDR3 consists of 14 residues. V lost 3 bases and J 8 bases, leaving 16 bases between the germline ends. The germline V gene has CDR1 MGHRA and CDR2 YSYEKL. The CDR3 nucleotides read TGCGCCAGCAGCCAGGTGGGGGGCGCGAAAGGCTACACCTTC. Translated: CASSQVGGAKGYTF.

At least ten counts were recorded for this clone. V and J are TRBV5-4 and TRBJ2-1; the D is unclear. The V end lost 2 bases, the J end lost 5 bases, and 5 bases lay between the germline ends. Germline CDR1 SGHNT, CDR2 YYREEE (reference sequence). The CDR3 is 12 residues long. Here the CDR3 DNA reads TGTGCCAGCAGCTTTCCTAACAATGAGCAGTTCTTC. It is translated as CASSFPNNEQFF.

V is TRBV20-1 and J is TRBJ2-5; D perhaps matches TRBD2 (5 bases). The J call is doubtful: the DNA matches TRBJ2-1 better. This CDR3 is built from 12 residues. Germline V gene sequence: CDR1 DFQATT, CDR2 SNEGSKA (reference sequence). The chain's CDR3 is CSARVGEPRQFF. The CDR3 DNA sequence: TGCAGTGCTAGAGTCGGGGAGCCGCGGCAGTTCTTC.